Below, 22 T cell receptor beta chains from the same sample are listed, as sequenced in a study of OX40 agonist ivuxolimab in advanced cancers. TCRdb's copy holds only in-frame clones and misses some; the assay was immunoSEQ multiplex PCR. The sample lists some 44,000 clones; just over 85% were seen once. The sequences come from CD4+ or CD8+ T cells sorted from blood, collected in a trial of the OX40 agonist ivuxolimab. The receptors stem from an adult with an advanced solid tumor such as melanoma, head and neck, liver or kidney cancer.

The V and J genes are TRBV5-1 and TRBJ1-2; 9 positions agree with TRBD1. Germline-derived CDR1 and CDR2 are SGHRS and YFSETQ. This CDR3 spans 13 amino acids. Trimming at V came to 3 bases and at J to 7 bases, leaving 4 bases not matched to a gene. The CDR3 loop is CASSSDRGVGYTF. CDR3 sequence (DNA): TGCGCCAGCAGCTCGGACAGGGGAGTTGGCTACACCTTC.

This rearrangement joins TRBV7-9 to TRBJ2-3, with D perhaps matching TRBD2 (6 bases). Trimming took 5 bases from V and 7 from J, leaving 19 bases between them. Per germline, CDR1 SEHNR and CDR2 FQNEAQ (reference sequence). The CDR3 sequence is 15 residues long. As DNA, the CDR3 is TGTGCCAGCAGCCCAAGTGGTAGCGGCGGGTATACGCAGTATTTT. This encodes CASSPSGSGGYTQYF.

The V call is TRBV15, the J call TRBJ2-3; the D gene is possibly TRBD2 (7 bases). The CDR3 is made up of 17 amino acids. Trimming removed 0 bases at V and 4 bases at J, with 17 bases between. Germline-derived CDR1 and CDR2 are LNHNV and YYDKDF (reference sequence). CDR3 sequence: CATSRDRGGGPSDTQYF. Written as DNA, the CDR3 is TGTGCCACCAGCAGAGATCGTGGGGGGGGGCCATCAGATACGCAGTATTTT.

This clone has ten or more counts. This CDR3 is CASSLEGREQYF. CDR3 DNA: TGTGCCAGCAGCTTAGAAGGGAGGGAGCAGTACTTC. The chain recombines TRBV5-8 with TRBJ2-7; possibly TRBD2 for D (6 bases). V lost 2 bases, J lost 7 bases, and 10 bases lay in between. This CDR3 is 12 amino acids long. Germline assignment: CDR1 SGHTS and CDR2 YDEGEE.

The chain carries TRBV19 and TRBJ2-5, with D unclear. The CDR3 extends over 13 amino acids. Germline CDR1 reads LNHDA; CDR2 reads SQIVND (reference sequence). V dropped 6 bases and J dropped 0 bases, with 8 bases sitting between them. CDR3 coding DNA: TGTGCCAGTAGAAAGGGCAACCAAGAGACCCAGTACTTC. It translates to CASRKGNQETQYF.

The J gene is TRBJ1-2, the V gene TRBV4-3; D is undetermined. Germline V gives CDR1 LGHNA, CDR2 YSLEER. CDR3 length: 16 amino acids. The V end lost 0 bases, the J end lost 6 bases, and 17 bases lay between the germline ends. CDR3: CASSQDNAGGTHGYTF. The CDR3 region has the DNA TGCGCCAGCAGCCAAGATAACGCAGGAGGAACCCATGGCTACACCTTC.

For the CDR3, the DNA is TGCGCCAGCACTATTTTTGGGGGCCGCTACGAGCAGTACGTC. Its protein is CASTIFGGRYEQYV. The chain carries TRBV5-1 and TRBJ2-7; D might be TRBD1 (6 bases). The V gene's germline CDR1 is SGHRS and CDR2 YFSETQ. V was shortened by 6 bases and J by 3 bases, with 16 bases between the two germline ends. The CDR3 sequence is 14 residues long.

The chain employs TRBV15 and TRBJ1-4, with TRBD1 as a possible D gene (6 bases). Germline loops: CDR1 LNHNV, CDR2 YYDKDF (reference sequence). The CDR3 is 17 residues long. V lost 2 bases to trimming and J lost 6 bases, with 19 bases between them. The CDR3 coding sequence is TGTGCCACCAGCAGAAAGAGACAGGTTCGAGGAGATGAAAAACTGTTTTTT. It encodes CATSRKRQVRGDEKLFF.

There are a few counts of this clone. The rearrangement joins TRBV4-1 to TRBJ2-2; 8 nucleotides align to TRBD1. The trim removed 4 bases at V and 1 base at J, leaving 2 bases unmatched. The CDR3 contains 15 residues. Germline V lookup: CDR1 MGHRA, CDR2 YSYEKL. As DNA, the CDR3 is TGCGCCAGCAGCCTGGGGACAGGGAACACCGGGGAGCTGTTTTTT. The encoded protein is CASSLGTGNTGELFF.

The chain combines TRBV9 with TRBJ2-3; TRBD1 might be the D (7 bases). Germline CDR1 and CDR2: SGDLS and YYNGEE. The V end lost 5 bases, the J end lost 0 bases, and 13 bases lay between the germline ends. The length of the CDR3 is 15 residues. CDR3 in DNA: TGTGCCAGCAGACCAGGGGGGTCTAGCACAGATACGCAGTATTTT. Amino acid sequence: CASRPGGSSTDTQYF.

The chain uses TRBV6-5 and TRBJ1-5, with no clear D. CDR1 and CDR2 (germline): MNHEY, SVGAGI. This CDR3 spans 14 amino acids. V was cut by 5 bases and J by 0 bases, with 8 bases left in between. This CDR3 is CASSPSYSNQPQHF. DNA for the CDR3: TGTGCCAGCAGTCCCAGCTATAGCAATCAGCCCCAGCATTTT.

This clone was counted a few times. The genes are TRBV11-3 and TRBJ1-6, with D unresolved. This CDR3 has 14 amino acids. Germline V gene sequence: CDR1 SGHNT, CDR2 YENEEA. Between the trimmed V and J ends, which lost 3 bases and 7 bases, there was a span of 10 bases. This CDR3 reads CASSFLQANSPLHF. The CDR3, as DNA: TGTGCCAGCAGCTTTCTGCAGGCCAATTCACCCCTCCACTTT.

The V call is TRBV7-6, the J call TRBJ2-3, with D possibly TRBD2 on 6 matching bases. CDR1 is SGHVS, CDR2 FNYEAQ, per germline. This CDR3 is built from 16 residues. Trimming pared 2 bases from V and 0 bases from J, leaving 12 bases between. This chain's CDR3 is CASSLRGGTSTDTQYF. CDR3 nucleotide sequence: TGTGCCAGCAGCTTAAGGGGAGGTACTAGCACAGATACGCAGTATTTT. Filled out from reference TRBV7-6 and TRBJ2-3, the complete variable domain reads GAGVSQSPRYKVTKRGQDVALRCDPISGHVSLYWYRQALGQGPEFLTYFNYEAQQDKSGLPNDRFSAERPEGSISTLTIQRTEQRDSAMYRCASSLRGGTSTDTQYFGPGTRLTVL.

This rearrangement joins TRBV27 to TRBJ2-2, with D perhaps TRBD2 (6 bases). The CDR3 has 14 amino acids. The V gene lost 4 bases and the J gene lost 0 bases, with 6 bases spanning the gap. CDR1 MNHEY and CDR2 SMNVEV come from the germline V gene (reference sequence). CDR3 protein: CASSWGANTGELFF. The DNA of the CDR3 is TGTGCCAGCAGTTGGGGGGCGAACACCGGGGAGCTGTTTTTT.

The chain is built from TRBV11-2 and TRBJ2-2, with TRBD1 as a possible D gene (6 bases). This CDR3 is built from 12 residues. Trimming left V 5 bases short and J 9 bases short, with 10 bases between. CDR1 SGHAT and CDR2 FQNNGV come from the germline V gene. The CDR3 DNA is TGTGCCAGCAGCGGCCGGGACAGGGAGCTGTTTTTT. Translating it yields CASSGRDRELFF.

The V call is TRBV9, the J call TRBJ2-1, with 11 nucleotides matching TRBD2. Germline V gene lookup returns CDR1 SGDLS and CDR2 YYNGEE. The CDR3 is made up of 17 amino acids. V shed 3 bases and J 3 bases; nucleotides not matched to a gene: 8. The CDR3 DNA reads as TGTGCCAGCAGCGGCCCCCTAGCGGGGGGCATCTACAATGAGCAGTTCTTC. This translates into CASSGPLAGGIYNEQFF.

The V gene is TRBV4-2, the J gene TRBJ2-7; 12 bases match TRBD2. With V trimmed by 3 bases and J by 3 bases, 3 bases remained unmatched. The CDR3 runs to 15 residues. Germline loops: CDR1 LGHNA, CDR2 YNFKEQ. CDR3 amino acids: CASSQTSGGVYEQYF. The CDR3 DNA is TGTGCCAGCAGCCAGACTAGCGGGGGTGTCTACGAGCAGTACTTC.

This chain joins TRBV5-6 and TRBJ2-5; no firm D call. The V end lost 2 bases, the J end lost 2 bases, and 10 bases lay between the germline ends. This CDR3 is built from 14 residues. Per the germline V gene, CDR1 is SGHDT and CDR2 is YYEEEE. The DNA for the CDR3 is TGTGCCAGCAGCTTCGCCCCGGCACAAGAGACCCAGTACTTC. This gives the protein CASSFAPAQETQYF.

A single count supports this clone. The gene calls are TRBV5-4 and TRBJ1-2, with a weak D call TRBD1 (5 bases). The germline V and J ends were trimmed by 2 bases and 6 bases, with 8 bases remaining between them. Per germline, CDR1 SGHNT and CDR2 YYREEE (reference sequence). The length of the CDR3 is 12 residues. CDR3 in amino acids: CASSLSGNGYTF. CDR3 bases: TGTGCCAGCAGCTTATCAGGGAATGGCTACACCTTC.

The rearrangement joins TRBV6-5 to TRBJ2-1; 8 nucleotides agree with TRBD2. This CDR3 region has 15 residues. CDR1 and CDR2 from the germline V gene are MNHEY and SVGAGI. V lost 6 bases to trimming and J lost 4 bases; unmatched junction nucleotides: 8. The CDR3 spells CASSFQRGSYNEQFF. The CDR3 coding sequence is TGTGCCAGCAGCTTCCAGCGGGGGTCTTACAATGAGCAGTTCTTC.

The CDR3 region is CASSPFGGAGTGELFF. CDR3 in DNA: TGTGCCAGCAGCCCGTTCGGGGGCGCCGGTACCGGGGAGCTGTTTTTT. The genes are TRBV6-6 and TRBJ2-2; the D gene could be TRBD1 or TRBD2 (6 bases each). Germline V CDR1 and CDR2: MNHNY, SVGAGI (reference sequence). The CDR3 totals 16 residues. Trimming shortened V by 6 bases and J by 5 bases, and 19 bases separated the two germline ends.

The rearrangement joins TRBV4-2 to TRBJ2-3; no definite D call. The CDR3 has 15 amino acids. Trimming stripped 0 bases from V and 0 bases from J, with 7 bases between. Germline-derived CDR1 and CDR2 are LGHNA and YNFKEQ. CDR3 sequence reads: CASSQESDSTDTQYF. The CDR3 nucleotides read TGTGCCAGCAGCCAAGAGTCCGACAGCACAGATACGCAGTATTTT.